This T cell receptor (beta chain) was observed in a study of regulatory T cells in long-lasting Graves disease. Whole-study findings and limits: Relative to newly diagnosed Graves' patients, persistent ones had lower TCR diversity.

The CDR3 extends over 14 amino acids. Germline CDR1 reads SGDLS; CDR2 reads YYNGEE. V was clipped by 4 bases and J by 5 bases; unmatched bases: 6. Arm-PCR with iRepertoire HTBI primers amplified the CDR3 regions for these TCR beta libraries. Via MiXCR, TCRdb re-called the multiplex PCR reads, giving one row per CDR3 protein. Counted here are 350,000 to 500,000 distinct CDR3 sequences, 12% to 15% occurring once; the ten biggest clones make up under 20%. This clonotype has at least ten counts. Its antigen is unknown. Stated time point: newly diagnosed GD, antithyroid drugs for less than 3 months. Extracted PBMC RNA gave rise to the TCR library. Enrollment of patients was through an endocrinology department in Xi'an, China. The same sample was also used in a study of T cells in Graves' hyperthyroidism and ophthalmopathy. That report adds: The model identified upcoming ophthalmopathy a median approximately seven months ahead of onset.

This specimen was peripheral blood mononuclear cells (PBMCs), taken at new diagnosis, from a patient treated with antithyroid drugs. The sequence was collected from a woman aged 45-65 years with Graves disease. The rearrangement joins TRBV9 to TRBJ2-5; 9 nucleotides agree with TRBD2. CDR3 DNA sequence: TGTGCCAGCAGCCCTAGCGGGGTGGGGGAGACCCAGTACTTC. Encoded protein: CASSPSGVGETQYF. The full variable domain, completed using reference TRBV9 and TRBJ2-5, is DSGVTQTPKHLITATGQRVTLRCSPRSGDLSVYWYQQSLDQGLQFLIQYYNGEERAKGNILERFSAQQFPDLHSELNLSSLELGDSALYFCASSPSGVGETQYFGPGTRLLVL.